Listed below are T cell receptor beta chains from one sample, sequenced in a study of blood T cell repertoires in COVID-19. The table came from immunoSEQ multiplex PCR; TCRdb's copy has only in-frame clones and leaves some out. Among over 150,000 clones, 87% were seen once, and the ten largest hold just under 0.9%. The sequenced material came from peripheral blood. The receptors were sampled from a woman under 30 who had recovered from COVID-19. Each CDR3 is given with its conserved first and last residue. D genes are given only for firm matches. Clone size is not always given. Where it is, it says once, few, many or a class for expanded clones.

TRBD2	TRBV30	.	TRBJ2-3	TGTGCCTGGAGCCTACTAGCGGGAGTTACAGATACGCAGTATTTT	CAWSLLAGVTDTQYF
TRBD2	TRBV9	.	TRBJ2-1	TGTGCCAGCAGCTCCTCACCGGGACTAGGGAATGAGCAGTTCTTC	CASSSSPGLGNEQFF
.	TRBV6-5	once	TRBJ1-5	TGTGCCAGCCGGAGCACGGGCAATCAGCCCCAGCATTTT	CASRSTGNQPQHF
TRBD2	TRBV5-1	once	TRBJ2-5	TGCGCCAGCAGCCGCGAGACTAGCGGGAGTGAGACCCAGTACTTC	CASSRETSGSETQYF
.	TRBV18	.	TRBJ1-6	TGTGCCAGCTCCATCGCAGGGCAAGGGGGTAATTCACCCCTCCACTTT	CASSIAGQGGNSPLHF
.	TRBV7-2	.	TRBJ2-7	TGTGCCAGCAGCTTAGGTCGGTGGGCCACCTACGAGCAGTACTTC	CASSLGRWATYEQYF
TRBD2	TRBV10-3	.	TRBJ2-2	TGTGCCATCGCTAGCGGGAGTGAGGCGAACACCGGGGAGCTGTTTTTT	CAIASGSEANTGELFF
TRBD1	TRBV4-1	.	TRBJ2-4	TGCGCCAGCAGCTCCCCGGGACAGGGTAAAAACATTCAGTACTTC	CASSSPGQGKNIQYF
.	TRBV19	.	TRBJ2-3	TGTGCCAGTAGTACCCTCACACACACAGATACGCAGTATTTT	CASSTLTHTDTQYF
TRBD2	TRBV14	few	TRBJ2-2	TGTGCCAGCAGCCAAGGTCTAGCGGGAGCTTTAAACACCGGGGAGCTGTTTTTT	CASSQGLAGALNTGELFF
TRBD2	TRBV3-1/TRBV3-2	.	TRBJ2-7	TGTGCCAGCAGCCAAAAAAAAGTTTGCCTAGCGGGGAATGGGGAGCAGTACTTC	CASSQKKVCLAGNGEQYF
TRBD1	TRBV7-3	.	TRBJ1-6	TGTGCCAGCAGCAAGGGGGCCCGAGGTTCACCCCTCCACTTT	CASSKGARGSPLHF
TRBD1	TRBV27	.	TRBJ1-5	TGTGCCAGCAGGCGCGAGGGACAGGGCGTCAATCAGCCCCAGCATTTT	CASRREGQGVNQPQHF
TRBD2	TRBV4-3	.	TRBJ2-2	TGCGCCAGCAGCCAAGACTCATTTATTTTGGGACTAGCGGGAAATTTCGGGGAGCTGTTTTTT	CASSQDSFILGLAGNFGELFF
.	TRBV9	.	TRBJ2-1	TGTGCCAGCAGCGGTGCCTCCGCGGGTTTTTCCTACAATGAGCAGTTCTTC	CASSGASAGFSYNEQFF
.	TRBV11-2	.	TRBJ2-5	TGTGCCAGCAGCTTAGGGACTTCAAAAGAGACCCAGTACTTC	CASSLGTSKETQYF
TRBD2	TRBV7-8	few	TRBJ2-1	TGTGCCAGCAGCACATTTAGCGGGGCCTACAATGAGCAGTTCTTC	CASSTFSGAYNEQFF
TRBD1	TRBV6-5	.	TRBJ2-5	TGTGCCAGCAGTTACGGGGACAGTCTAGGAGAGACCCAGTACTTC	CASSYGDSLGETQYF
TRBD1	TRBV6-1	.	TRBJ1-1	TGTGCCAGCAGTGATCCCGCCCGGGACAGTGAAGCTTTCTTT	CASSDPARDSEAFF
.	TRBV2	.	TRBJ1-4	TGTGCCAGCGCGTTACGAGCCTGGAATGAAAAACTGTTTTTT	CASALRAWNEKLFF
TRBD1	TRBV28	few	TRBJ1-4	TGTGCCAGCAGCCATCGAGCCGGGACAGAATATGAAAAACTGTTTTTT	CASSHRAGTEYEKLFF
.	TRBV19	.	TRBJ1-1	TGTGCCAGTACCCCGTTCAACCCGGGGATTGAAGCTTTCTTT	CASTPFNPGIEAFF
.	TRBV18	.	TRBJ1-1	TGTGCCAGCTCACCGGACAGTAACACTGAAGCTTTCTTT	CASSPDSNTEAFF
TRBD1	TRBV15	.	TRBJ1-5	TGTGCCACCAGCAGGTCGACAGGGGCAAATCAGCCCCAGCATTTT	CATSRSTGANQPQHF
TRBD2	TRBV10-1	.	TRBJ2-2	TGCGCCAGCATGACTAGCGGGGGGGCAGCGAACACCGGGGAGCTGTTTTTT	CASMTSGGAANTGELFF
.	TRBV29-1	few	TRBJ1-1	TGCAGCGTTATTATACAGGGGAACACTGAAGCTTTCTTT	CSVIIQGNTEAFF
.	TRBV7-2	.	TRBJ1-2	TGTGCCAGCAGCTTAGAAGCGGGAGACTATGGCTACACCTTC	CASSLEAGDYGYTF
.	TRBV25-1	once	TRBJ2-4	TGTGCCAGCACTTCGGTCCTTTCCAAAAACATTCAGTACTTC	CASTSVLSKNIQYF
.	TRBV11-3	.	TRBJ2-5	TGTGCCAGCAGCTCCTCGGGTTGGGAGACCCAGTACTTC	CASSSSGWETQYF
TRBD2	TRBV4-3	once	TRBJ2-1	TGCGCCAGCAGCCAAGATCGGCTAGCGGGAGGGCACGCCAATGAGCAGTTCTTC	CASSQDRLAGGHANEQFF
TRBD2	TRBV15	.	TRBJ2-3	TGTGCCACCAGCAGCCACACTAGCGGGAGTACAGATACGCAGTATTTT	CATSSHTSGSTDTQYF
TRBD2	TRBV27	.	TRBJ2-7	TGTGCCAGCAGTTTATCTAGCGGGGGACGTTACGAGCAGTACTTC	CASSLSSGGRYEQYF
.	TRBV20-1	.	TRBJ2-7	TGCAGTGCTAGTCGTCAGGAGGCAACCATCGAGCAGTACTTC	CSASRQEATIEQYF
.	TRBV6-5	.	TRBJ1-4	TGTGCCAGCAGTTACTCAAAGGGGGCAACTAATGAAAAACTGTTTTTT	CASSYSKGATNEKLFF
.	TRBV27	.	TRBJ2-1	TGTGCCAGCAGTTTAACGGCAGGCTCCTACAATGAGCAGTTCTTC	CASSLTAGSYNEQFF
.	TRBV28	.	TRBJ2-4	TGTGCCAGCAGTTCGCCGGGGATCCTGGGAGCCAAAAACATTCAGTACTTC	CASSSPGILGAKNIQYF
TRBD1	TRBV15	.	TRBJ1-6	TGTGCCACCAGCAGATCCGGGACAGTATCTTCACCCCTCCACTTT	CATSRSGTVSSPLHF
TRBD2	TRBV4-3	.	TRBJ2-2	TGCGCCAGCAGCCAAGATCGGCGGGAGTCGACCGGGGAGCTGTTTTTT	CASSQDRRESTGELFF
.	TRBV25-1	.	TRBJ1-6	TGTGCCAGCAGTTCGTCAGGGTTCAATTCACCCCTCCACTTT	CASSSSGFNSPLHF
.	TRBV7-3	.	TRBJ2-1	TGTGCCAGCAGCTTAGGCCACTACAATGAGCAGTTCTTC	CASSLGHYNEQFF
TRBD2	TRBV7-8	.	TRBJ2-1	TGTGCCAGCAGCCCCCTAGCGGGGGCCCGCGATGAGCAGTTCTTC	CASSPLAGARDEQFF
TRBD2	TRBV4-2	few	TRBJ2-2	TGTGCCAGCAGCCAAGCTTCCGGACTAGCGACCGGGGAGCTGTTTTTT	CASSQASGLATGELFF